These 3 T cell receptor beta chains were sequenced from one sample in a study of regulatory T cells in long-lasting Graves disease. Sample time point: persistent/refractory GD, antithyroid drugs over 5 years with positive TRAb. Generation of the TCR library employed RNA extracted from PBMCs. CDR3-region Arm-PCR and iRepertoire HTBI primers produced the TCR beta libraries. MiXCR was run by TCRdb on the multiplex PCR reads, yielding one entry per CDR3 protein. Of roughly 400,000 distinct CDR3 sequences listed, around 23% were seen once; the top ten hold around 15%. Material: peripheral blood mononuclear cells (PBMCs), obtained when the disease was refractory, from a patient treated with antithyroid drugs. These receptor sequences come from a female donor with Graves disease.

This clonotype came up many times. The chain couples TRBV6-1 to TRBJ2-7, with 11 positions matching TRBD1. CDR1 is MNHNS, CDR2 SASEGT, per germline. V trimming: 8 bases; J trimming: 3 bases; junction bases outside the gene matches: 12. The CDR3 runs 16 residues. The CDR3 spells CASLYVGGTGGYEQYF. The CDR3 DNA reads as TGTGCCAGCCTTTATGTCGGCGGGACAGGGGGCTACGAGCAGTACTTC.

The chain couples TRBV5-1 to TRBJ2-4, with 11 bases matching TRBD2. CDR3 length: 17 amino acids. Germline CDR1 and CDR2: SGHRS and YFSETQ. V lost 3 bases and J lost 1; bases outside the gene matches: 6. CDR3 bases: TGCGCCAGCAGCTCCACTAGCGGGAGACTGGCCAAAAACATTCAGTACTTC. Translating gives CASSSTSGRLAKNIQYF.

This clonotype showed up many times. J is TRBJ1-4 and V is TRBV6-1; D call uncertain. CDR3 length: 15 amino acids. In germline, CDR1 is MNHNS, CDR2 SASEGT. V shed 6 bases and J shed 8 bases, with 19 bases lying between them. The CDR3 here is CASRLRSGGWEKLFF. For the CDR3, the DNA is TGTGCCAGCAGGCTTAGGTCCGGCGGCTGGGAAAAACTGTTTTTT.